This T cell receptor (beta chain) was obtained from a study of shared clonotypes between healthy human individuals. General study findings and limits: Clonotypes shared by all four donors outscored non-shared clonotypes in generation probability. Sequencing depth was a factor that was expected to affect clonotype sharing among donors.

This CDR3 contains 15 residues. Note on this clone: Its antigen remains unknown.

In the naive CD8 group, cells lacked CD45RO and were positively selected for CCR7, so terminally differentiated effector memory CD45RA+ cells were left out. Those who donated were healthy HIV-negative adults, with no recent acute infections or vaccinations reported. Genomic DNA from each subset was divided evenly over several immunoSEQ plates. The method was immunoSEQ multiplex PCR; TCRdb's version includes in-frame clones alone and lacks a portion of them. Of roughly 810,000 clones listed, about 96% are singletons. The sample was naive CD8+ T cells sorted from blood. The receptor was isolated from a young man in good health. V is TRBV21-1 and J is TRBJ2-1. TRBV21-1 is flagged as a pseudogene. DNA of the CDR3: TGTGCCAGCAGCCAAGGGACCCTTGGGACCAATGAGCAGTTCTTC. Translated, it gives CASSQGTLGTNEQFF.